Listed here are 20 T cell receptor beta chains from one sample, sequenced in a study of siplizumab effects on memory and regulatory T cells. The assay was immunoSEQ multiplex PCR, and TCRdb's table has in-frame clones only and misses some. The sample lists more than 60,000 clones, 90% to 97% occurring once. Material: naive CD8+ T cells sorted from blood. These receptor sequences come from a human donor in good health.

V and J are TRBV15 and TRBJ1-2; 9 bases map to TRBD1. The germline gives CDR1 LNHNV, CDR2 YYDKDF (reference sequence). After removal of 1 base from V and 6 bases from J, the junction contained 0 bases not matched to a gene. CDR3 length: 13 residues. The CDR3 here is CATSRGQGDGYTF. For the CDR3, the DNA is TGTGCCACCAGCAGAGGACAGGGGGATGGCTACACCTTC. The full variable domain, its missing parts supplied by reference TRBV15 and TRBJ1-2, is DAMVIQNPRYQVTQFGKPVTLSCSQTLNHNVMYWYQQKSSQAPKLLFHYYDKDFNNEADTPDNFQSRRPNTSFCFLDIRSPGLGDTAMYLCATSRGQGDGYTFGSGTRLTVV.

This chain connects TRBV7-9 to TRBJ2-7; D unclear. This CDR3 contains 13 residues. The V gene lost 5 bases and the J gene lost 3 bases, with 11 bases spanning the gap. The germline gives CDR1 SEHNR, CDR2 FQNEAQ (reference sequence). DNA for the CDR3: TGTGCCAGCAGCATTCCAGAGGACTACGAGCAGTACTTC. It codes for CASSIPEDYEQYF. The variable domain in full, completed from reference TRBV7-9 and TRBJ2-7, reads DTGVSQNPRHKITKRGQNVTFRCDPISEHNRLYWYRQTLGQGPEFLTYFQNEAQLEKSRLLSDRFSAERPKGSFSTLEIQRTEQGDSAMYLCASSIPEDYEQYFGPGTRLTVT.

The chain's CDR3 is CASSQDMGSYNEQFF. The CDR3 DNA is TGTGCCAGCAGCCAAGATATGGGATCCTACAATGAGCAGTTCTTC. The chain combines TRBV14 with TRBJ2-1; D is ambiguous. V shed 0 bases and J shed 1 base, with 7 bases lying between them. The CDR3 extends over 15 amino acids. CDR1 and CDR2 from the germline V gene are SGHDN and FVKESK.

J is TRBJ2-1 and V is TRBV7-9; D may be TRBD1 (7 bases). Germline V CDR1 and CDR2: SEHNR, FQNEAQ (reference sequence). Deletions cut 0 bases from V and 6 bases from J, with 12 bases between. The CDR3 extends over 15 amino acids. CDR3 sequence: CASSLARGVGNEQFF. Here the CDR3 DNA reads TGTGCCAGCAGCTTAGCCAGGGGGGTCGGCAATGAGCAGTTCTTC.

This rearrangement joins TRBV30 to TRBJ1-2; D gene unclear. Germline CDR1 is GTSNPN and CDR2 is SVGIG (reference sequence). The CDR3 is 10 amino acids. Trimming pared 5 bases from V and 3 bases from J, leaving 4 bases between. The CDR3 here is CAWEDYGYTF. CDR3 nucleotide sequence: TGTGCCTGGGAAGACTATGGCTACACCTTC.

The rearrangement joins TRBV6-6 to TRBJ2-1, with 9 bases matching TRBD2. This CDR3 spans 15 amino acids. Germline V gene sequence: CDR1 MNHNY, CDR2 SVGAGI (reference sequence). V was clipped by 2 bases and J by 6 bases; unmatched bases: 5. CDR3 sequence (DNA): TGTGCCAGCAGTTACCTGCGGGGGGGCCCCAATGAGCAGTTCTTC. Residues: CASSYLRGGPNEQFF.

V gene TRBV28 combines with J gene TRBJ1-1; the match to TRBD1 covers 10 bases. Per germline, CDR1 MDHEN and CDR2 SYDVKM. V lost 6 bases, J lost 6 bases, and 10 bases stayed unmatched. CDR3 length: 15 amino acids. This chain's CDR3 is CASSHDRGLEAEAFF. In DNA, the CDR3 is TGTGCCAGCAGCCATGACAGGGGGCTTGAAGCTGAAGCTTTCTTT.

The rearrangement joins TRBV7-9 to TRBJ2-5; maybe TRBD2 (5 bases). V lost 3 bases and J 0 bases, leaving 11 bases between the germline ends. This CDR3 region has 15 residues. The germline gives CDR1 SEHNR, CDR2 FQNEAQ (reference sequence). The DNA of the CDR3 is TGTGCCAGCAGCTTCGTCCGCGGGTACCAAGAGACCCAGTACTTC. This encodes CASSFVRGYQETQYF.

The chain combines TRBV12-5 with TRBJ1-5, with TRBD1 as a possible D gene (5 bases). The germline CDR1 and CDR2 sequences are LGHNT and FRNRAP. The CDR3 is 15 amino acids. Deletions cut 4 bases from V and 1 base from J, with 11 bases between. This CDR3 is CASGSQGGSNQPQHF. As DNA, the CDR3 is TGTGCTAGTGGTTCCCAGGGAGGAAGCAATCAGCCCCAGCATTTT.

The chain employs TRBV5-4 and TRBJ2-2; D is ambiguous. The CDR3 loop spans 12 amino acids. The germline CDR1 and CDR2 sequences are SGHNT and YYREEE (reference sequence). Between the trimmed V and J ends, which lost 4 bases and 4 bases, there was a span of 5 bases. The CDR3 DNA reads TGTGCCAGCAGCCACCCCACCGGGGAGCTGTTTTTT. Amino acids: CASSHPTGELFF. The full variable domain, its missing parts supplied by reference TRBV5-4 and TRBJ2-2, is ETGVTQSPTHLIKTRGQQVTLRCSSQSGHNTVSWYQQALGQGPQFIFQYYREEENGRGNFPPRFSGLQFPNYSSELNVNALELDDSALYLCASSHPTGELFFGEGSRLTVL.

This chain links TRBV27 with TRBJ2-7; tentative D call: TRBD1 (5 bases). CDR3 length equals 13 residues. Germline lookup yields CDR1 MNHEY and CDR2 SMNVEV (reference sequence). Trimming shortened V by 3 bases and J by 7 bases, and 13 bases separated the two germline ends. The CDR3 region is CASSLTVREEQYF. The CDR3 coding sequence is TGTGCCAGCAGTTTGACAGTAAGAGAAGAGCAGTACTTC.

The J gene is TRBJ2-1, the V gene TRBV19; 9 bases are a match to TRBD2. V lost 3 bases to trimming and J lost 4 bases; unmatched junction nucleotides: 10. This CDR3 spans 17 amino acids. Germline CDR1 reads LNHDA; CDR2 reads SQIVND (reference sequence). CDR3 bases: TGTGCCAGTAGTATGGCGGGGGGGGGCCCTTCATACAATGAGCAGTTCTTC. Protein sequence: CASSMAGGGPSYNEQFF.

The CDR3, as DNA: TGTGCCAGTAGTACGCTAGGGAACGAGCAGTTCTTC. It codes for CASSTLGNEQFF. This chain connects TRBV19 to TRBJ2-1; D remains ambiguous. From germline, CDR1 is LNHDA and CDR2 SQIVND (reference sequence). The CDR3 runs 12 residues. The germline V and J ends were trimmed by 4 bases and 10 bases, with 11 bases remaining between them.

V gene TRBV5-6 combines with J gene TRBJ2-1; D gene ambiguous. The CDR3 contains 12 residues. Germline V gene sequence: CDR1 SGHDT, CDR2 YYEEEE. V lost 2 bases to trimming and J lost 7 bases, with 7 bases between them. CDR3 region: CASSFLGNEQFF. The CDR3 bases are TGTGCCAGCAGCTTCCTAGGGAATGAGCAGTTCTTC. Looking up the rest from reference TRBV5-6 and TRBJ2-1 gives the full variable domain: DAGVTQSPTHLIKTRGQQVTLRCSPKSGHDTVSWYQQALGQGPQFIFQYYEEEERQRGNFPDRFSGHQFPNYSSELNVNALLLGDSALYLCASSFLGNEQFFGPGTRLTVL.

The chain combines TRBV28 with TRBJ2-7; the D gene is possibly TRBD2 (5 bases). V dropped 6 bases and J dropped 1 base, with 16 bases sitting between them. The CDR3 runs 15 residues. Germline CDR1 is MDHEN and CDR2 is SYDVKM. CDR3 sequence reads: CASRVRRAPSYEQYF. The CDR3 region has the DNA TGTGCCAGCAGAGTTAGGCGGGCGCCGTCCTACGAGCAGTACTTC.

CDR3 region: CASIREMNTEAFF. As DNA, the CDR3 is TGTGCCAGTATCCGGGAGATGAACACTGAAGCTTTCTTT. J is TRBJ1-1 and V is TRBV19; D gene unclear. The CDR3 consists of 13 residues. The germline V and J ends were trimmed by 7 bases and 0 bases, with 9 bases remaining between them. The germline V gene has CDR1 LNHDA and CDR2 SQIVND (reference sequence). Combining the CDR3 with reference TRBV19 and TRBJ1-1 gives the whole variable domain DGGITQSPKYLFRKEGQNVTLSCEQNLNHDAMYWYRQDPGQGLRLIYYSQIVNDFQKGDIAEGYSVSREKKESFPLTVTSAQKNPTAFYLCASIREMNTEAFFGQGTRLTVV.

The gene calls are TRBV5-6 and TRBJ2-7, with 7 bases that match TRBD1. V lost 2 bases and J lost 7; bases outside the gene matches: 9. Germline V lookup: CDR1 SGHDT, CDR2 YYEEEE. This CDR3 region has 14 residues. DNA for the CDR3: TGTGCCAGCAGCTTCGGACAGGCACAGGGGGAGCAGTACTTC. As protein: CASSFGQAQGEQYF.

This clone appeared a single time. The chain links TRBV7-6 to TRBJ2-7; the match to TRBD1 covers 8 bases. V was clipped by 5 bases and J by 5 bases; unmatched bases: 8. In germline, CDR1 is SGHVS, CDR2 FNYEAQ. CDR3 length: 14 amino acids. CDR3 sequence reads: CASSQQGDLHEQYF. Written as DNA, the CDR3 is TGTGCCAGCAGCCAACAGGGGGATCTCCACGAGCAGTACTTC.

The V gene is TRBV9, the J gene TRBJ2-2, with 9 bases aligning to TRBD2. The CDR3 length is 15 residues. V shed 4 bases, J shed 0 bases, and the junction held 1 base outside the gene matches. Germline V CDR1 and CDR2: SGDLS, YYNGEE. CDR3 nucleotides: TGTGCCAGCAGCCCTAGCGGGGCGAACACCGGGGAGCTGTTTTTT. This encodes CASSPSGANTGELFF.

V and J are TRBV10-2 and TRBJ2-7; 11 bases align to TRBD2. The junction had 6 bases not matched to a gene; V was cut back by 3 bases and J by 5 bases. In germline, CDR1 is WSHSY, CDR2 SAAADI. The CDR3 length is 15 residues. CDR3 coding DNA: TGCGCCAGCAGTGATAGCGGGGGGGCAGGCGACGAGCAGTACTTC. This translates into CASSDSGGAGDEQYF.